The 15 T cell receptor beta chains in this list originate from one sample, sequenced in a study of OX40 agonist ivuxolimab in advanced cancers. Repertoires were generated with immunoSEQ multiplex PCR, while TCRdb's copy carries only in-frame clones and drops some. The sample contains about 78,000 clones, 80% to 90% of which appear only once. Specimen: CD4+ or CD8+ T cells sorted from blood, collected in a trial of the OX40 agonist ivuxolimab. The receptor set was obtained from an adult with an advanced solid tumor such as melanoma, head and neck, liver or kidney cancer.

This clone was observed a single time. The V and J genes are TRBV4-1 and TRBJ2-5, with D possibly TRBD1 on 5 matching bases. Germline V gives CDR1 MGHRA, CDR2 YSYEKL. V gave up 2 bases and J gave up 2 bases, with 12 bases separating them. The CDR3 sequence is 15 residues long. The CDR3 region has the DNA TGCGCCAGCAGCCAAACGACAGCCAGGCAAGAGACCCAGTACTTC. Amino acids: CASSQTTARQETQYF.

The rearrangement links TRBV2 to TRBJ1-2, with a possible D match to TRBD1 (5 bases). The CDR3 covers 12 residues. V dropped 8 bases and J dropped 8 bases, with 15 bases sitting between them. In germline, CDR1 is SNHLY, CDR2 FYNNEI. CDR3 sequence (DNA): TGTGCCAGCCGAACAGGTGACGGGGGCTACACCTTC. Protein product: CASRTGDGGYTF.

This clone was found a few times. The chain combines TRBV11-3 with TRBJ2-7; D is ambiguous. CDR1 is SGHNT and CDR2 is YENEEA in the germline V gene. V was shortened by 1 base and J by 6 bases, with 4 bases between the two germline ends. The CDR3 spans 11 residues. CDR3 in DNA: TGTGCCAGCAGCTTAGTCGCCGAGCAGTACTTC. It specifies CASSLVAEQYF. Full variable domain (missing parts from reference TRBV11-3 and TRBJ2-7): EAGVVQSPRYKIIEKKQPVAFWCNPISGHNTLYWYLQNLGQGPELLIRYENEEAVDDSQLPKDRFSAERLKGVDSTLKIQPAELGDSAVYLCASSLVAEQYFGPGTRLTVT.

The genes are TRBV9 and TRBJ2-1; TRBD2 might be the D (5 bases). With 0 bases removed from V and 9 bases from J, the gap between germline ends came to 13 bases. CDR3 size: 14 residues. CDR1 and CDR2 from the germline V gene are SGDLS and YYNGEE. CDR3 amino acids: CASSVVEDPLEQFF. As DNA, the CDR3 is TGTGCCAGCAGCGTAGTGGAGGACCCTCTTGAGCAGTTCTTC.

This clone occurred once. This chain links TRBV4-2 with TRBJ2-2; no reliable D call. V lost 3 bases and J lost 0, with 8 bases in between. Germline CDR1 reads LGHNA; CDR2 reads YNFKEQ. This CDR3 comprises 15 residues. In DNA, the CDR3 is TGTGCCAGCAGCCAGGAGACTTCGAACACCGGGGAGCTGTTTTTT. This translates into CASSQETSNTGELFF.

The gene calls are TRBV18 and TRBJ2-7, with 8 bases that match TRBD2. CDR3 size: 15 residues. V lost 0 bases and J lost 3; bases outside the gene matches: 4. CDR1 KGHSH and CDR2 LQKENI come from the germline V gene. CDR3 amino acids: CASSPPGRGGYEQYF. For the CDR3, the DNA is TGTGCCAGCTCACCACCGGGTCGGGGGGGCTACGAGCAGTACTTC.

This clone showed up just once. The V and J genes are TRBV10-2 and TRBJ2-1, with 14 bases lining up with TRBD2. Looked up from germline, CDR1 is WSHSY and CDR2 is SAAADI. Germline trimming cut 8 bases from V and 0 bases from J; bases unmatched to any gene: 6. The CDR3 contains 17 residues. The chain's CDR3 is CASFGTSGSYSYNEQFF. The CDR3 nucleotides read TGCGCCAGCTTTGGGACTAGCGGGAGTTACTCCTACAATGAGCAGTTCTTC.

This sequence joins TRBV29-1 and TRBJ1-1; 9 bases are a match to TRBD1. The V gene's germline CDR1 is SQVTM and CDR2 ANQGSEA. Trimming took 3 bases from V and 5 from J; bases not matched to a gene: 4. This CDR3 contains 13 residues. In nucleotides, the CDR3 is TGCAGCGTTGATGGGACAGGGCAGACTGAAGCTTTCTTT. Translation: CSVDGTGQTEAFF.

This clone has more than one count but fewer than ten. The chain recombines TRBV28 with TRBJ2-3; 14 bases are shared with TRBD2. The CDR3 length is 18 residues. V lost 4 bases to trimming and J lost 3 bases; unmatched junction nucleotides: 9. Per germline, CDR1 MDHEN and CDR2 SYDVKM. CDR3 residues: CASSSGGLAGVGTDTQYF. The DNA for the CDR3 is TGTGCCAGCAGTTCTGGGGGACTAGCGGGAGTAGGGACAGATACGCAGTATTTT.

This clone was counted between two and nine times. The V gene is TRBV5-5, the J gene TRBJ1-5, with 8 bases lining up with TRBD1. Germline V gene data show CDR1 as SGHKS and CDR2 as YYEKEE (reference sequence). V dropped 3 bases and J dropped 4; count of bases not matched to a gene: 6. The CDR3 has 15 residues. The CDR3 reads CASSYLTGANQPQHF. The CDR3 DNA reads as TGTGCCAGCAGCTATCTGACAGGGGCTAATCAGCCCCAGCATTTT.

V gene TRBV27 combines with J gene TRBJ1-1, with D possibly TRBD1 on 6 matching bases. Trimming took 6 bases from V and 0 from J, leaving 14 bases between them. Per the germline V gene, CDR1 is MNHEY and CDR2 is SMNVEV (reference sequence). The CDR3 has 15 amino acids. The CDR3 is CASRTVGGLNTEAFF. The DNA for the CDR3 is TGTGCCAGCAGAACAGTAGGGGGTTTGAACACTGAAGCTTTCTTT.

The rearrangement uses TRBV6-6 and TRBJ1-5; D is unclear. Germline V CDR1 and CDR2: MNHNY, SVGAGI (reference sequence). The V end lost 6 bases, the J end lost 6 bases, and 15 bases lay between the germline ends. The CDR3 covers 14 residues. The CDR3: CASRLYPTSQPQHF. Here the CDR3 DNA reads TGTGCCAGCAGACTCTACCCCACCAGTCAGCCCCAGCATTTT.

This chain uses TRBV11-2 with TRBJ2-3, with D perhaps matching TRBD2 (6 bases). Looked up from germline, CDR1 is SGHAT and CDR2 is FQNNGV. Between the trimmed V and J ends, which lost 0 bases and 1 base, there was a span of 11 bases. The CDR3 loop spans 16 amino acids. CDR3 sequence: CASSLDLASGTDTQYF. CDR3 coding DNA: TGTGCCAGCAGCTTAGATTTGGCTAGCGGCACAGATACGCAGTATTTT.

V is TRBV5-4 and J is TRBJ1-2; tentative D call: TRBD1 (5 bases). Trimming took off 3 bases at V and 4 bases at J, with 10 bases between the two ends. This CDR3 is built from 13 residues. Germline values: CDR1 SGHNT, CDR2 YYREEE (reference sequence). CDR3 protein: CASSWDGVYGYTF. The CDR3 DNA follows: TGTGCCAGCAGCTGGGACGGGGTCTATGGCTACACCTTC. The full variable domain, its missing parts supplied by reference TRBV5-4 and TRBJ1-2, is ETGVTQSPTHLIKTRGQQVTLRCSSQSGHNTVSWYQQALGQGPQFIFQYYREEENGRGNFPPRFSGLQFPNYSSELNVNALELDDSALYLCASSWDGVYGYTFGSGTRLTVV.

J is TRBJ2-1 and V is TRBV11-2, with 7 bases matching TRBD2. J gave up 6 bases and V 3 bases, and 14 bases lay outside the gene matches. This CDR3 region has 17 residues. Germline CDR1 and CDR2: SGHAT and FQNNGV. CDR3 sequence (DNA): TGTGCCAGCAGCTTGACGCCGAGGGGCGGGAGAGTCAATGAGCAGTTCTTC. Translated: CASSLTPRGGRVNEQFF.